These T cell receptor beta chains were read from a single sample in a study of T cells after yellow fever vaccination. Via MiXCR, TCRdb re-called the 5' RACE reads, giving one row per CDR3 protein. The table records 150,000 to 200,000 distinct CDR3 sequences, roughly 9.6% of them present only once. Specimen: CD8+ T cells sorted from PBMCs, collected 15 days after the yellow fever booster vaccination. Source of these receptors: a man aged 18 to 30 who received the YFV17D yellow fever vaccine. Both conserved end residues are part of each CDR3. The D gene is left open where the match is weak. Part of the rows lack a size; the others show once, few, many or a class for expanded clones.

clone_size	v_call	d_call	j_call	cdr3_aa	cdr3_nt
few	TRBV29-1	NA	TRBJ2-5	CSVFPGPKGPQETQYF	TGCAGCGTTTTCCCGGGGCCGAAAGGTCCTCAAGAGACCCAGTACTTC
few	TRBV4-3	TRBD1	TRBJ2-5	CASSQERTGRETQYF	TGCGCCAGCAGCCAAGAGAGGACAGGGAGGGAGACCCAGTACTTC
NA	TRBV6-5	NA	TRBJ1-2	CASSYSIILGGYTF	TGTGCCAGCAGTTACTCCATCATACTGGGTGGCTACACCTTC
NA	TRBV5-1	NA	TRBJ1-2	CASSYGRVAGYGYTF	TGCGCCAGCAGCTACGGACGGGTCGCGGGCTATGGCTACACCTTC
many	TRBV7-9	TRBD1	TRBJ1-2	CASSGTGANYGYTF	TGTGCCAGCAGCGGGACAGGGGCGAACTATGGCTACACCTTC
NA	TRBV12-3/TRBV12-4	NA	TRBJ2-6	CAIPRTDHSGANVLTF	TGTGCCATCCCGAGGACGGACCACTCTGGGGCCAACGTCCTGACTTTC
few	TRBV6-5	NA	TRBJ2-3	CASSYSPRRYSTDTQYF	TGTGCCAGCAGTTACTCGCCGAGAAGGTATAGCACAGATACGCAGTATTTT
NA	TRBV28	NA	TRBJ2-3	CASGADRMGDTQYF	TGTGCCAGCGGGGCGGACCGGATGGGAGATACGCAGTATTTT
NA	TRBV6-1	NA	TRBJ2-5	CASSEASGSVETQYF	TGTGCCAGCAGTGAAGCGTCCGGGTCGGTGGAGACCCAGTACTTC
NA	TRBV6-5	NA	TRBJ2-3	CASSYRVTGRSNTDTQYF	TGTGCCAGCAGTTACCGCGTCACGGGCAGGAGCAACACAGATACGCAGTATTTT
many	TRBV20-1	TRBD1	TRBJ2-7	CSASPRTGGYEQYF	TGCAGTGCTAGCCCAAGGACAGGGGGCTACGAGCAGTACTTC
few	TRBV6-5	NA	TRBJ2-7	CASTPGGTSYEQYF	TGTGCCAGCACCCCCGGCGGGACATCCTACGAGCAGTACTTC
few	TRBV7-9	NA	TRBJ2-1	CASSLAGRLYNEQFF	TGTGCCAGCAGCTTAGCGGGGCGGTTATACAATGAGCAGTTCTTC
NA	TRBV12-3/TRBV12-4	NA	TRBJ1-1	CASSYGGSTEAFF	TGTGCCAGCAGTTACGGGGGTTCCACTGAAGCTTTCTTT
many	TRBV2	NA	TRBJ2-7	CATTLTDSYEQYF	TGTGCCACTACCCTGACTGACTCCTACGAGCAGTACTTC
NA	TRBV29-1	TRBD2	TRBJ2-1	CSAQGPIAGSYNEQFF	TGCAGCGCCCAAGGGCCGATAGCGGGCTCCTACAATGAGCAGTTCTTC
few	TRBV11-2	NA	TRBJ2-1	CASSLSASDAQFF	TGTGCCAGCAGCTTAAGTGCCTCCGACGCGCAGTTCTTC
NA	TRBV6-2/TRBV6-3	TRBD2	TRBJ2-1	CASSSTSGEQFF	TGTGCCAGCAGCTCTACTAGCGGGGAGCAGTTCTTC
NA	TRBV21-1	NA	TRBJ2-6	CASSTTPPGANVLTF	TGTGCCAGCAGCACTACTCCTCCTGGGGCCAACGTCCTGACTTTC
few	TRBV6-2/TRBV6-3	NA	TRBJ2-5	CASGETQYF	TGTGCCAGCGGGGAGACCCAGTACTTC
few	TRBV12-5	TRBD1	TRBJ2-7	CASGLPMLRDRVYF	TGTGCTAGTGGTTTGCCCATGCTTCGGGACAGGGTTTACTTC
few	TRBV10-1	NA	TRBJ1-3	CASSVGGHYSGNTIYF	TGCGCCAGCAGTGTTGGAGGCCACTACTCTGGAAACACCATATATTTT
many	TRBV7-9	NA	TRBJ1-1	CASSLLGRMNTEAFF	TGTGCCAGCAGCTTATTGGGTCGGATGAACACTGAAGCTTTCTTT
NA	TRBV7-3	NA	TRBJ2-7	CASSLEYYEQYF	TGTGCCAGCAGCTTAGAGTATTACGAGCAGTACTTC
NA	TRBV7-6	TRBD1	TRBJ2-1	CASRRDRGYNEQFF	TGTGCCAGCAGGAGGGACAGGGGCTACAATGAGCAGTTCTTC
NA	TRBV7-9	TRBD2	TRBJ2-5	CASAGERGPRETQYF	TGTGCCAGCGCGGGGGAAAGGGGCCCAAGGGAGACCCAGTACTTC
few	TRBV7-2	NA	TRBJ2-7	CASSYRPGGEQYF	TGTGCCAGCAGCTACCGACCCGGAGGTGAGCAGTACTTC
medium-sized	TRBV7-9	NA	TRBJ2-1	CASSLVAIRDNEQFF	TGTGCCAGCAGCTTAGTGGCGATTAGGGACAATGAGCAGTTCTTC
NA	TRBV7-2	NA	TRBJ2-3	CASSLAGGRFATQYF	TGTGCCAGCAGCTTAGCGGGGGGGCGTTTCGCTACGCAGTATTTT
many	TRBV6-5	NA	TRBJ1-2	CASSYQPKANYGYTF	TGTGCCAGCAGTTACCAGCCCAAAGCTAACTATGGCTACACCTTC
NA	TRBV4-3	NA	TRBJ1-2	CASSQDRTPYYGYTF	TGCGCCAGCAGCCAAGATCGGACACCTTACTATGGCTACACCTTC
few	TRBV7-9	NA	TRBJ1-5	CASSLRDSNQPQHF	TGTGCCAGCAGCTTGAGGGATAGCAATCAGCCCCAGCATTTT
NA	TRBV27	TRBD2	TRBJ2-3	CASSPLSGGTDTQYF	TGTGCCAGCAGTCCACTTAGCGGGGGAACAGATACGCAGTATTTT
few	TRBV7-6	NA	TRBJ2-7	CASSGAGSEQYF	TGTGCCAGCAGCGGGGCAGGGTCCGAGCAGTACTTC
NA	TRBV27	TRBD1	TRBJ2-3	CASSFLGQGNLDTQYF	TGTGCCAGCAGTTTTTTAGGACAGGGTAATTTAGATACGCAGTATTTT
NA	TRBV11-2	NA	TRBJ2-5	CASSLTGRVRETQYF	TGTGCCAGCAGCTTAACGGGCAGGGTTAGGGAGACCCAGTACTTC
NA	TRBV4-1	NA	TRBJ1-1	CASSPPMGTEAFF	TGCGCCAGCAGCCCCCCGATGGGGACTGAAGCTTTCTTT
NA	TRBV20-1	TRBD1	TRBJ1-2	CSARDRGFSYGYTF	TGCAGTGCTAGGGACAGGGGATTCTCCTATGGCTACACCTTC
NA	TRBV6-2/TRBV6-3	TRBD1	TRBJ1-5	CASSPLTPTGVRPQHF	TGTGCCAGCAGTCCCCTTACTCCGACAGGGGTAAGGCCCCAGCATTTT
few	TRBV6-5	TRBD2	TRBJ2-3	CASSYSTSGGARDTQYF	TGTGCCAGCAGTTACTCGACCAGCGGGGGGGCAAGGGATACGCAGTATTTT
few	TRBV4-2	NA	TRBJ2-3	CASSQEAVDTRADTQYF	TGTGCCAGCAGCCAAGAAGCCGTGGATACTAGGGCAGATACGCAGTATTTT
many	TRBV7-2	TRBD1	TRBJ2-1	CASRSGTGFDEQFF	TGTGCCAGCAGGTCCGGGACAGGTTTTGATGAGCAGTTCTTC
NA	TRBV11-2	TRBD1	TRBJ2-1	CASSLRHTGGSYNEQFF	TGTGCCAGCAGCTTACGACACACAGGGGGCTCCTACAATGAGCAGTTCTTC
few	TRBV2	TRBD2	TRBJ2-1	CAIYRPASGGANEQFF	TGTGCCATCTACCGTCCCGCGAGCGGGGGGGCCAATGAGCAGTTCTTC
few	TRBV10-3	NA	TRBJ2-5	CAIRGGHQETQYF	TGTGCCATCAGAGGAGGTCATCAAGAGACCCAGTACTTC
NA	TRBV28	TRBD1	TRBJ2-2	CASSPMGPTGTNTGELFF	TGTGCCAGCAGTCCAATGGGTCCGACAGGGACAAACACCGGGGAGCTGTTTTTT
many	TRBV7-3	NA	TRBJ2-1	CASSPNPGLHYNEQFF	TGTGCCAGCAGCCCTAATCCCGGACTACACTACAATGAGCAGTTCTTC